Sequencing of this T cell receptor (beta chain) was carried out in a study of cytomegalovirus exposure and HLA in healthy donors. This CDR3 contains 15 residues. Germline V gives CDR1 SGDLS, CDR2 YYNGEE. Trimming took 3 bases from V and 7 from J; bases not matched to a gene: 6. With respect to this clone: Its antigen is unknown.

Overall study findings and caveats: Later analysis showed TCR association rates varying by HLA locus, highest for DRB1 and lowest for HLA-C.

60 Vbeta and 13 Jbeta primers were used in PCR. Measured with immunoSEQ multiplex PCR; TCRdb has only the in-frame clones, and not every one. The data hold 55,000 to 75,000 clones, with 60% to 70% observed a single time. The origin of this receptor is a man aged 35 to 55 in good health and CMV-seropositive. The source material was PBMCs. V and J are TRBV9 and TRBJ1-6; the match to TRBD1 covers 8 bases. DNA for the CDR3: TGTGCCAGCAGCGAATATCAGGGGGCCAATTCACCCCTCCACTTT. It yields the protein CASSEYQGANSPLHF.